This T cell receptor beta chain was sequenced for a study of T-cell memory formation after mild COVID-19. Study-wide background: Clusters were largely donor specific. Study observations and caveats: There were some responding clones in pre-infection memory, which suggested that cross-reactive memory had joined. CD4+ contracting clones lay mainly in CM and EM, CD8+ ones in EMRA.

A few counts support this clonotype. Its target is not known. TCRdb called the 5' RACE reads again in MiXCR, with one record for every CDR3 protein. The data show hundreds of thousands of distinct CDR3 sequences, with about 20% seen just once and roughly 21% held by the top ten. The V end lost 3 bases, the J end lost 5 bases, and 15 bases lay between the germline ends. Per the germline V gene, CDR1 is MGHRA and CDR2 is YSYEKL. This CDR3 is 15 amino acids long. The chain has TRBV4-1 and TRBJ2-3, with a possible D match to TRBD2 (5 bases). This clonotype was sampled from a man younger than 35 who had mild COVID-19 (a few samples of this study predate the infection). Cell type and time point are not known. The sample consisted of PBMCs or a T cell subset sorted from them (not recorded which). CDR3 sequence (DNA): TGCGCCAGCAGCCATCCGCCCCGGGGATTAGATACGCAGTATTTT. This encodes CASSHPPRGLDTQYF.